This entry lists 21 T cell receptor beta chains sequenced from one sample in a study of blood T cell repertoires in COVID-19. Generated by immunoSEQ multiplex PCR, the TCRdb table keeps only in-frame clones and is missing some. The sample yields 310,000 or so clones, 90% seen once. The material sequenced was PBMCs or T cells enriched from blood (not recorded which). The receptors were gathered from a woman aged 18-30 years with acute COVID-19.

The chain carries TRBV18 and TRBJ2-2; 7 nucleotides match TRBD1. The CDR3 spans 15 residues. Germline V gene sequence: CDR1 KGHSH, CDR2 LQKENI. Losses at the gene ends were 3 bases for V and 7 bases for J; bases not matched to a gene: 8. CDR3 sequence (DNA): TGTGCCAGCTCACCCAGGACAGGCGGAAGCGGGGAGCTGTTTTTT. Its protein is CASSPRTGGSGELFF. Supplemented by reference TRBV18 and TRBJ2-2, the full variable domain reads NAGVMQNPRHLVRRRGQEARLRCSPMKGHSHVYWYRQLPEEGLKFMVYLQKENIIDESGMPKERFSAEFPKEGPSILRIQQVVRGDSAAYFCASSPRTGGSGELFFGEGSRLTVL.

The chain carries TRBV7-3 and TRBJ2-2; a possible D gene is TRBD1 (6 bases). The CDR3 spans 15 residues. Germline V gene sequence: CDR1 SGHTA, CDR2 FQGTGA. Trimming stripped 5 bases from V and 4 bases from J, with 14 bases between. The CDR3 sequence is CASSELGAGTGELFF. The CDR3 nucleotides read TGTGCCAGCAGCGAGTTGGGGGCTGGCACCGGGGAGCTGTTTTTT.

This clone has a single count. The chain has TRBV4-2 and TRBJ2-7, with a possible D match to TRBD2 (5 bases). The CDR3 runs 17 residues. Germline V CDR1 and CDR2: LGHNA, YNFKEQ. V was cut by 0 bases and J by 0 bases, with 15 bases left in between. This CDR3 is CASSQDRAGLTSYEQYF. CDR3 coding DNA: TGTGCCAGCAGCCAAGATAGGGCAGGACTCACCTCCTACGAGCAGTACTTC.

The table lists this clone with a count of one. This rearrangement joins TRBV15 to TRBJ2-7; TRBD2 matches 13 bases. Germline trimming cut 6 bases from V and 5 bases from J; bases unmatched to any gene: 7. In germline, CDR1 is LNHNV, CDR2 YYDKDF (reference sequence). The CDR3 totals 15 residues. CDR3 in DNA: TGTGCCACCAGGCCCGGGACTAGCGGGACCCACGAGCAGTACTTC. As protein: CATRPGTSGTHEQYF.

The chain joins TRBV4-3 to TRBJ2-1, with D maybe TRBD2 (6 bases). Trimming left V 4 bases short and J 8 bases short, with 21 bases between. This CDR3 region has 16 residues. Germline CDR1 LGHNA, CDR2 YSLEER. In nucleotides, the CDR3 is TGCGCCAGCAGCCGCTTCCGGGAGAACGAATTGGATGAGCAGTTCTTC. Protein sequence: CASSRFRENELDEQFF.

This clone was recorded a few times. The genes are TRBV2 and TRBJ2-2; 7 bases agree with TRBD1. The germline V gene has CDR1 SNHLY and CDR2 FYNNEI. CDR3 length equals 13 residues. The ends lost 4 bases at V and 7 bases at J; junction bases unmatched: 3. The CDR3 nucleotides read TGTGCCAGCAGTGGACAGGGAAACGGGGAGCTGTTTTTT. As protein: CASSGQGNGELFF.

The chain recombines TRBV2 with TRBJ1-2; no clear D. The ends were cut back, 10 bases at V and 0 bases at J, with 12 bases in the middle. CDR1 is SNHLY, CDR2 FYNNEI, per germline. The CDR3 has 13 amino acids. The CDR3 sequence is CANTPGANYGYTF. In DNA form, the CDR3 reads TGTGCCAACACGCCGGGAGCTAACTATGGCTACACCTTC.

The chain has TRBV2 and TRBJ2-7, with D maybe TRBD1 (5 bases). V lost 4 bases and J 3 bases, leaving 7 bases between the germline ends. The CDR3 contains 12 residues. CDR1 SNHLY and CDR2 FYNNEI come from the germline V gene. The DNA for the CDR3 is TGTGCCAGCAGTGCAGACAGCTACGAGCAGTACTTC. Translation: CASSADSYEQYF.

The chain has TRBV10-3 and TRBJ2-1, with 8 bases lining up with TRBD1. The V and J ends lost 2 bases and 4 bases, in that order; junction bases with no gene match: 7. The CDR3 loop spans 16 amino acids. CDR1 and CDR2 (germline): ENHRY, SYGVKD. This CDR3 is CAISEEQGVGYNEQFF. CDR3 nucleotide sequence: TGTGCCATCAGTGAGGAACAGGGGGTAGGGTACAATGAGCAGTTCTTC.

The rearrangement links TRBV25-1 to TRBJ2-7, with 9 bases matching TRBD2. This CDR3 has 17 amino acids. In germline, CDR1 is MGHDK, CDR2 SYGVNS. The V gene end was trimmed by 2 bases and the J gene end by 6 bases; junction bases not matched to a gene: 14. The CDR3 sequence: CASSEMRGTSNRREQYF. The CDR3 DNA reads as TGTGCCAGCAGTGAAATGCGGGGGACTAGCAACCGTCGCGAGCAGTACTTC.

DNA of the CDR3: TGTGCCAGCAGTGAGGAACAGGGAAGCTCCTACAATGAGCAGTTCTTC. Encoded protein: CASSEEQGSSYNEQFF. The chain links TRBV6-1 to TRBJ2-1; a possible D gene is TRBD1 (6 bases). V lost 3 bases and J 0 bases, leaving 12 bases between the germline ends. The CDR3 has 16 residues. Germline CDR1 MNHNS, CDR2 SASEGT.

The CDR3 is CASSQPGLAEISYNEQFF. The CDR3 DNA reads as TGTGCCAGCAGCCAACCGGGACTAGCGGAGATCTCCTACAATGAGCAGTTCTTC. The chain uses TRBV14 and TRBJ2-1, with 11 bases matching TRBD2. The CDR3 sequence is 18 residues long. From germline, CDR1 is SGHDN and CDR2 FVKESK. V was clipped by 2 bases and J by 0 bases; unmatched bases: 6.

The CDR3 sequence: CASSSLTDTQYF. In nucleotides, the CDR3 is TGTGCCAGCAGCTCCCTCACAGATACGCAGTATTTT. This sequence joins TRBV11-1 and TRBJ2-3; no clear D gene. With 4 bases removed from V and 2 bases from J, the gap between germline ends came to 4 bases. Germline lookup yields CDR1 SGHAT and CDR2 FQDESV (reference sequence). This CDR3 contains 12 residues. The whole variable domain, filled in from reference TRBV11-1 and TRBJ2-3, reads EAEVAQSPRYKITEKSQAVAFWCDPISGHATLYWYRQILGQGPELLVQFQDESVVDDSQLPKDRFSAERLKGVDSTLKIQPAELGDSAMYLCASSSLTDTQYFGPGTRLTVL.

The chain carries TRBV4-2 and TRBJ1-2, with TRBD1 as a possible D gene (6 bases). Germline V gene lookup returns CDR1 LGHNA and CDR2 YNFKEQ. Trimming stripped 0 bases from V and 0 bases from J, with 11 bases between. This CDR3 is 16 amino acids long. The CDR3 region is CASSQDPGATNYGYTF. DNA for the CDR3: TGTGCCAGCAGCCAAGATCCAGGGGCGACTAACTATGGCTACACCTTC.

The chain recombines TRBV7-2 with TRBJ1-1; 7 bases are shared with TRBD1. The CDR3 loop spans 15 amino acids. The V segment lost 7 bases and the J segment 4 bases; nucleotides outside the gene matches: 12. CDR1 is SGHTA and CDR2 is FQGNSA in the germline V gene. The DNA for the CDR3 is TGTGCCAGCACCCTAAGACGCGGACAGGTCACTGAAGCTTTCTTT. Translation gives CASTLRRGQVTEAFF.

The chain links TRBV4-2 to TRBJ2-3; no reliable D call. CDR1 and CDR2 (germline): LGHNA, YNFKEQ. CDR3 size: 12 residues. Trimming pared 0 bases from V and 8 bases from J, leaving 6 bases between. The CDR3, as DNA: TGTGCCAGCAGCCAAGATATGGCTACGCAGTATTTT. Amino acids: CASSQDMATQYF.

The rearrangement joins TRBV4-1 to TRBJ1-3; D possibly corresponds to TRBD1 (5 bases). The CDR3 is made up of 15 amino acids. The V gene's germline CDR1 is MGHRA and CDR2 YSYEKL. V dropped 4 bases and J dropped 0 bases, with 10 bases sitting between them. The CDR3 region is CASSLEDNSGNTIYF. CDR3 sequence (DNA): TGCGCCAGCAGCCTAGAGGACAACTCTGGAAACACCATATATTTT.

V is TRBV28 and J is TRBJ2-7; 8 bases match TRBD1. Germline CDR1 reads MDHEN; CDR2 reads SYDVKM. Germline trimming cut 3 bases from V and 0 bases from J; bases unmatched to any gene: 13. This CDR3 has 18 residues. Here the CDR3 reads CASSFPMLPGQVSYEQYF. The CDR3 coding sequence is TGTGCCAGCAGTTTCCCTATGCTGCCGGGACAGGTCTCCTACGAGCAGTACTTC.

This chain links TRBV19 with TRBJ2-3; D remains ambiguous. The CDR3 contains 12 residues. The V gene lost 5 bases and the J gene lost 9 bases, with 12 bases spanning the gap. The germline V gene has CDR1 LNHDA and CDR2 SQIVND (reference sequence). For the CDR3, the DNA is TGTGCCAGTAGTTCATCCCAGATAACGCAGTATTTT. The encoded protein is CASSSSQITQYF.

The chain carries TRBV11-2 and TRBJ1-6, with D uncertain. The germline V and J ends were trimmed by 5 bases and 8 bases, with 19 bases remaining between them. CDR3 length: 16 residues. Germline assignment: CDR1 SGHAT and CDR2 FQNNGV. The CDR3 DNA follows: TGTGCCAGCAGCAGCGCGGGCGGCACGAAATATTCACCCCTCCACTTT. Protein sequence: CASSSAGGTKYSPLHF.

The chain has TRBV28 and TRBJ1-6; no clear D. Germline-derived CDR1 and CDR2 are MDHEN and SYDVKM. CDR3 length equals 14 residues. The V and J ends lost 3 bases and 11 bases respectively, with 14 bases between them. The DNA of the CDR3 is TGTGCCAGCAGTTTTCGCGGGCCTTTGACACCCCTCCACTTT. Protein sequence: CASSFRGPLTPLHF.